These 2 T cell receptor beta chains originate from one sample sequenced in a study of PD-1 blockade in classical Hodgkin lymphoma. Described time point: cycle 4 day 1 (C4D1), after 6 weeks of nivolumab. With no exception, relapse followed autologous stem cell transplantation in all patients, and brentuximab vedotin exposure varied. Measured with immunoSEQ multiplex PCR; TCRdb has only the in-frame clones, and not every one. The sample lists tens of thousands of clones, around 91% occurring once. The specimen comprised peripheral blood mononuclear cells (PBMCs), sampled before the fourth cycle of nivolumab. These receptors originate from a human donor with classical Hodgkin lymphoma.

This clone turned up a few times. This chain links TRBV13 with TRBJ1-6; D is uncertain. V lost 0 bases and J 9 bases, leaving 6 bases between the germline ends. CDR3 length: 13 residues. The germline V gene has CDR1 PRHDT and CDR2 FYEKMQ (reference sequence). The DNA of the CDR3 is TGTGCCAGCAGCTTAGGTCTAGGTTCACCCCTCCACTTT. It encodes CASSLGLGSPLHF.

In its sample, this clone was seen once. The V and J genes are TRBV10-3 and TRBJ2-1, with 7 nucleotides matching TRBD1. The J segment lost 9 bases and the V segment lost 6 bases, leaving 14 bases of the junction unmatched. This CDR3 spans 15 amino acids. Germline CDR1 is ENHRY and CDR2 is SYGVKD. As DNA, the CDR3 is TGTGCCATCAGGTCCGATTACAGGGGCACGGGTGAGCAGTTCTTC. Translated: CAIRSDYRGTGEQFF.